This T cell receptor beta chain came from a study of T cell changes during pregnancy in multiple sclerosis. There are 17 residues in the CDR3. V dropped 5 bases and J dropped 6; count of bases not matched to a gene: 15. Per the germline V gene, CDR1 is LNHNV and CDR2 is YYDKDF (reference sequence). Only in-frame clones appear in the TCRdb table, and some are missing; sequencing was by immunoSEQ multiplex PCR. The sample carries approximately 57,000 clones, approximately 90% recorded once. This clonotype originated in a female donor in good health, enrolled as a control in a pregnancy study. The source material was peripheral blood, sampled after pregnancy. The chain recombines TRBV15 with TRBJ1-5; 8 bases match TRBD1. The chain's CDR3 is CATSGRQPDRGVQPQHF. In DNA, the CDR3 is TGTGCCACCAGCGGCCGACAACCTGACAGGGGCGTTCAGCCCCAGCATTTT.